These T cell receptor beta chains were read from a single sample in a study of Ad26.COV2.S vaccination and SARS-CoV-2 variants. Sequencing was performed with immunoSEQ multiplex PCR; in TCRdb, only in-frame clones are kept and a portion is missing. The data contain some 390,000 clones, about nine tenths of them seen just once; the ten biggest clones take up around 2%. Sequenced here: peripheral blood, sampled in a trial of Ad26.COV2.S vaccine versus placebo. The source is a person aged 18-65 years who received the Ad26.COV2.S COVID-19 vaccine or a placebo. Both conserved end residues are part of each CDR3. D genes are given only for firm matches. Clone size appears in some rows only: once, few, many, or a class for an expanded clone.

v_call: TRBV30; j_call: TRBJ1-1; clone_size: -; d_call: -; cdr3_aa: CAWRDSLNTEAFF; cdr3_nt: TGTGCCTGGAGGGACAGCCTGAACACTGAAGCTTTCTTT
v_call: TRBV11-2; j_call: TRBJ1-1; clone_size: -; d_call: -; cdr3_aa: CASSLPGNTEAFF; cdr3_nt: TGTGCCAGCAGCTTACCGGGGAACACTGAAGCTTTCTTT
v_call: TRBV11-1; j_call: TRBJ2-2; clone_size: -; d_call: TRBD1; cdr3_aa: CASSLTGVAGELFF; cdr3_nt: TGTGCCAGCAGCTTAACAGGGGTAGCCGGGGAGCTGTTTTTT
v_call: TRBV5-1; j_call: TRBJ2-3; clone_size: -; d_call: -; cdr3_aa: CASSLLLTGLADTQYF; cdr3_nt: TGCGCCAGCAGCTTGCTCCTCACAGGGCTCGCAGATACGCAGTATTTT
v_call: TRBV6-2/TRBV6-3; j_call: TRBJ2-7; clone_size: -; d_call: -; cdr3_aa: CASSYSMWGRRGDESYEQYF; cdr3_nt: TGTGCCAGCAGTTACTCGATGTGGGGGAGGAGGGGAGACGAGAGCTACGAGCAGTACTTC
v_call: TRBV7-9; j_call: TRBJ2-1; clone_size: -; d_call: TRBD2; cdr3_aa: CASSLVGAGGTEQFF; cdr3_nt: TGTGCCAGCAGCTTAGTGGGAGCGGGAGGGACTGAGCAGTTCTTC
v_call: TRBV28; j_call: TRBJ2-3; clone_size: -; d_call: -; cdr3_aa: CASRDGTDTQYF; cdr3_nt: TGTGCCAGCAGGGACGGCACAGATACGCAGTATTTT
v_call: TRBV30; j_call: TRBJ2-7; clone_size: -; d_call: TRBD2; cdr3_aa: CAWSKLAGGDQYF; cdr3_nt: TGTGCCTGGAGTAAGCTAGCGGGTGGCGACCAGTACTTC
v_call: TRBV28; j_call: TRBJ2-1; clone_size: once; d_call: TRBD2; cdr3_aa: CATPGLAADNEQFF; cdr3_nt: TGTGCCACCCCCGGACTAGCGGCGGACAATGAGCAGTTCTTC
v_call: TRBV11-3; j_call: TRBJ2-7; clone_size: -; d_call: TRBD2; cdr3_aa: CASSFSGSKYEQYF; cdr3_nt: TGTGCCAGCAGCTTCAGCGGGAGCAAATACGAGCAGTACTTC
v_call: TRBV4-2; j_call: TRBJ2-7; clone_size: -; d_call: TRBD2; cdr3_aa: CASSQGTSDSYEQYF; cdr3_nt: TGTGCCAGCAGCCAAGGGACTAGCGACTCCTACGAGCAGTACTTC
v_call: TRBV4-1; j_call: TRBJ2-1; clone_size: once; d_call: -; cdr3_aa: CASSQPARPPNEQFF; cdr3_nt: TGCGCCAGCAGCCAACCTGCTAGGCCCCCAAATGAGCAGTTCTTC
v_call: TRBV25-1; j_call: TRBJ2-7; clone_size: -; d_call: -; cdr3_aa: CASSGLSGTYEQYF; cdr3_nt: TGTGCCAGCAGTGGACTCTCAGGGACCTACGAGCAGTACTTC
v_call: TRBV10-1; j_call: TRBJ2-7; clone_size: -; d_call: TRBD1; cdr3_aa: CASSANRGISGEQYF; cdr3_nt: TGCGCCAGCAGTGCGAACAGGGGGATTTCGGGCGAGCAGTACTTC
v_call: TRBV5-6; j_call: TRBJ1-2; clone_size: -; d_call: -; cdr3_aa: CASSPDPISNYGYTF; cdr3_nt: TGTGCCAGCAGCCCCGACCCCATTTCCAACTATGGCTACACCTTC
v_call: TRBV6-2/TRBV6-3; j_call: TRBJ2-7; clone_size: once; d_call: -; cdr3_aa: CASSSRRVGGDYEQYF; cdr3_nt: TGTGCCAGCAGTTCACGGCGGGTTGGGGGAGACTACGAGCAGTACTTC
v_call: TRBV3-1/TRBV3-2; j_call: TRBJ2-1; clone_size: -; d_call: TRBD2; cdr3_aa: CASSQGLAGVGEQFF; cdr3_nt: TGTGCCAGCAGCCAAGGACTAGCGGGAGTTGGTGAGCAGTTCTTC
v_call: TRBV19; j_call: TRBJ2-2; clone_size: -; d_call: -; cdr3_aa: CASSIAGYTGELFF; cdr3_nt: TGTGCCAGTAGTATAGCAGGGTACACCGGGGAGCTGTTTTTT
v_call: TRBV18; j_call: TRBJ2-7; clone_size: -; d_call: -; cdr3_aa: CASSRGGGSYEQYF; cdr3_nt: TGTGCCAGCTCACGGGGAGGCGGCTCCTACGAGCAGTACTTC
v_call: TRBV3-1/TRBV3-2; j_call: TRBJ2-7; clone_size: -; d_call: TRBD2; cdr3_aa: CASSQDLVAGLRGEQYF; cdr3_nt: TGTGCCAGCAGCCAAGATTTGGTAGCGGGCCTCCGGGGGGAGCAGTACTTC
v_call: TRBV7-9; j_call: TRBJ1-1; clone_size: -; d_call: -; cdr3_aa: CASSFEGSSTEAFF; cdr3_nt: TGTGCCAGCAGCTTTGAGGGGTCGAGCACTGAAGCTTTCTTT
v_call: TRBV4-1; j_call: TRBJ2-1; clone_size: -; d_call: TRBD2; cdr3_aa: CASSRSWGEIGGRAGNEQFF; cdr3_nt: TGCGCCAGCAGCCGGTCATGGGGGGAAATTGGCGGGAGAGCGGGGAATGAGCAGTTCTTC
v_call: TRBV7-9; j_call: TRBJ1-1; clone_size: -; d_call: -; cdr3_aa: CASSRKVETEAFF; cdr3_nt: TGTGCCAGCAGCCGGAAGGTGGAAACTGAAGCTTTCTTT
v_call: TRBV28; j_call: TRBJ2-7; clone_size: -; d_call: -; cdr3_aa: CASSPSSYEQYF; cdr3_nt: TGTGCCAGCAGTCCTAGCTCCTACGAGCAGTACTTC
v_call: TRBV12-3/TRBV12-4; j_call: TRBJ1-2; clone_size: -; d_call: -; cdr3_aa: CASSFGDYGYTF; cdr3_nt: TGTGCCAGCAGTTTCGGGGACTATGGCTACACCTTC
v_call: TRBV10-3; j_call: TRBJ1-3; clone_size: -; d_call: -; cdr3_aa: CASTGHSGNTIYF; cdr3_nt: TGTGCCTCGACGGGGCACTCTGGAAACACCATATATTTT
v_call: TRBV7-8; j_call: TRBJ2-7; clone_size: -; d_call: TRBD1; cdr3_aa: CASSRTGAYEQYF; cdr3_nt: TGTGCCAGCAGCCGGACAGGGGCTTACGAGCAGTACTTC
v_call: TRBV13; j_call: TRBJ2-3; clone_size: -; d_call: -; cdr3_aa: CASSRGFTDTQYF; cdr3_nt: TGTGCCAGCTCGAGGGGTTTTACAGATACGCAGTATTTT
v_call: TRBV19; j_call: TRBJ1-5; clone_size: -; d_call: TRBD1; cdr3_aa: CASSRTGESNQPQHF; cdr3_nt: TGTGCCAGTAGTCGGACAGGGGAAAGCAATCAGCCCCAGCATTTT
v_call: TRBV7-6; j_call: TRBJ2-5; clone_size: -; d_call: TRBD2; cdr3_aa: CASSRPPWRERRETQYF; cdr3_nt: TGTGCCAGCAGCCGCCCCCCGTGGCGGGAGAGGAGGGAGACCCAGTACTTC
v_call: TRBV18; j_call: TRBJ2-4; clone_size: -; d_call: TRBD1; cdr3_aa: CASSPRTGTGSEYF; cdr3_nt: TGTGCCAGCTCACCGAGGACAGGGACAGGGAGTGAGTACTTC
v_call: TRBV12-3/TRBV12-4; j_call: TRBJ1-1; clone_size: -; d_call: -; cdr3_aa: CASSRRDTEAFF; cdr3_nt: TGTGCCAGCAGTCGCAGGGACACTGAAGCTTTCTTT
v_call: TRBV4-2; j_call: TRBJ2-7; clone_size: -; d_call: TRBD2; cdr3_aa: CASSQDWASGSSYEQYF; cdr3_nt: TGTGCCAGCAGCCAAGATTGGGCTAGCGGGAGTTCCTACGAGCAGTACTTC
v_call: TRBV28; j_call: TRBJ2-7; clone_size: once; d_call: -; cdr3_aa: CASSPAHYEQYF; cdr3_nt: TGTGCCAGCAGCCCAGCCCACTACGAGCAGTACTTC
v_call: TRBV24-1; j_call: TRBJ2-2; clone_size: -; d_call: TRBD2; cdr3_aa: CATSAPAGGGSDTGELFF; cdr3_nt: TGTGCCACCAGTGCCCCCGCGGGGGGCGGGTCGGACACCGGGGAGCTGTTTTTT
v_call: TRBV7-2; j_call: TRBJ2-7; clone_size: -; d_call: -; cdr3_aa: CASSFQSGDYEQYF; cdr3_nt: TGTGCCAGCAGCTTTCAATCGGGAGACTACGAGCAGTACTTC
v_call: TRBV7-9; j_call: TRBJ2-2; clone_size: -; d_call: -; cdr3_aa: CASSLGGPGTRGELFF; cdr3_nt: TGTGCCAGCAGCTTAGGAGGTCCGGGTACCCGCGGGGAGCTGTTTTTT
v_call: TRBV5-5; j_call: TRBJ2-1; clone_size: -; d_call: -; cdr3_aa: CASSVGPPSNEQFF; cdr3_nt: TGTGCCAGCAGCGTGGGCCCGCCTAGCAATGAGCAGTTCTTC
v_call: TRBV7-6; j_call: TRBJ2-1; clone_size: -; d_call: TRBD2; cdr3_aa: CASSLMGGPSEQFF; cdr3_nt: TGTGCCAGCAGCTTAATGGGAGGGCCCAGTGAGCAGTTCTTC
v_call: TRBV24-1; j_call: TRBJ2-3; clone_size: -; d_call: TRBD2; cdr3_aa: CATSDRRGADTQYF; cdr3_nt: TGTGCCACCAGTGACCGCCGGGGGGCAGATACGCAGTATTTT
v_call: TRBV15; j_call: TRBJ1-6; clone_size: -; d_call: -; cdr3_aa: CATSRERQAYNSPLHF; cdr3_nt: TGTGCCACCAGCAGAGAGAGACAGGCGTATAATTCACCCCTCCACTTT
v_call: TRBV11-2; j_call: TRBJ2-1; clone_size: once; d_call: TRBD2; cdr3_aa: CASSSRLAGGGEQFF; cdr3_nt: TGTGCCAGCAGCTCTCGACTAGCGGGAGGGGGTGAGCAGTTCTTC
v_call: TRBV13; j_call: TRBJ1-2; clone_size: -; d_call: -; cdr3_aa: CASSYRVSGYTF; cdr3_nt: TGTGCCAGCAGCTACAGGGTTTCTGGCTACACCTTC
v_call: TRBV6-4; j_call: TRBJ2-2; clone_size: -; d_call: -; cdr3_aa: CASSSGNTGELFF; cdr3_nt: TGTGCCAGCAGTAGCGGGAACACCGGGGAGCTGTTTTTT
v_call: TRBV28; j_call: TRBJ1-5; clone_size: -; d_call: TRBD1; cdr3_aa: CASSTQGGGQPQHF; cdr3_nt: TGTGCCAGCAGCACACAGGGGGGAGGACAGCCCCAGCATTTT
v_call: TRBV4-3; j_call: TRBJ2-1; clone_size: -; d_call: -; cdr3_aa: CASSQEGINEQFF; cdr3_nt: TGCGCCAGCAGCCAAGAGGGGATAAATGAGCAGTTCTTC
v_call: TRBV11-3; j_call: TRBJ2-5; clone_size: -; d_call: -; cdr3_aa: CASSFQETQYF; cdr3_nt: TGTGCCAGCAGCTTCCAAGAGACCCAGTACTTC
v_call: TRBV28; j_call: TRBJ1-1; clone_size: -; d_call: -; cdr3_aa: CASSLLNTEAFF; cdr3_nt: TGTGCCAGCAGTCTACTCAACACTGAAGCTTTCTTT
v_call: TRBV12-3/TRBV12-4; j_call: TRBJ2-3; clone_size: -; d_call: -; cdr3_aa: CASSLTVDTQYF; cdr3_nt: TGTGCCAGCAGTTTAACCGTAGATACGCAGTATTTT
v_call: TRBV10-1; j_call: TRBJ2-1; clone_size: -; d_call: -; cdr3_aa: CASSLQSYNEQFF; cdr3_nt: TGCGCCAGCAGTTTGCAGTCGTACAATGAGCAGTTCTTC
v_call: TRBV7-8; j_call: TRBJ2-1; clone_size: -; d_call: TRBD2; cdr3_aa: CASSTAGTSVYNEQFF; cdr3_nt: TGTGCCAGCAGCACCGCCGGGACTAGCGTCTACAATGAGCAGTTCTTC
v_call: TRBV30; j_call: TRBJ1-6; clone_size: -; d_call: -; cdr3_aa: CAWSSTYNSPLHF; cdr3_nt: TGTGCCTGGAGTTCCACCTATAATTCACCCCTCCACTTT
v_call: TRBV19; j_call: TRBJ1-1; clone_size: -; d_call: -; cdr3_aa: CASSGYRAENTEAFF; cdr3_nt: TGTGCCAGTAGTGGCTACAGGGCAGAGAACACTGAAGCTTTCTTT
v_call: TRBV5-1; j_call: TRBJ2-5; clone_size: -; d_call: TRBD1; cdr3_aa: CASSEGTAGVETQYF; cdr3_nt: TGCGCCAGCAGCGAGGGGACAGCCGGGGTAGAGACCCAGTACTTC
v_call: TRBV6-2/TRBV6-3; j_call: TRBJ1-5; clone_size: -; d_call: TRBD1; cdr3_aa: CASSQDRGGNQPQHF; cdr3_nt: TGTGCCAGCAGCCAGGACAGGGGAGGCAATCAGCCCCAGCATTTT
v_call: TRBV4-1; j_call: TRBJ1-5; clone_size: few; d_call: TRBD1; cdr3_aa: CASSPDRGISNQPQHF; cdr3_nt: TGCGCCAGCAGCCCCGACAGGGGGATTAGCAATCAGCCCCAGCATTTT
v_call: TRBV18; j_call: TRBJ2-3; clone_size: -; d_call: TRBD2; cdr3_aa: CASSPELAGQGTQYF; cdr3_nt: TGTGCCAGCTCACCGGAACTAGCGGGACAAGGGACGCAGTATTTT
v_call: TRBV11-1; j_call: TRBJ2-1; clone_size: -; d_call: -; cdr3_aa: CASSLERTTTYNEQFF; cdr3_nt: TGTGCCAGCAGCTTAGAACGGACAACCACCTACAATGAGCAGTTCTTC
v_call: TRBV5-1; j_call: TRBJ2-7; clone_size: -; d_call: TRBD2; cdr3_aa: CASSRGLAGEDEQYF; cdr3_nt: TGCGCCAGCAGCAGGGGACTAGCGGGAGAAGACGAGCAGTACTTC